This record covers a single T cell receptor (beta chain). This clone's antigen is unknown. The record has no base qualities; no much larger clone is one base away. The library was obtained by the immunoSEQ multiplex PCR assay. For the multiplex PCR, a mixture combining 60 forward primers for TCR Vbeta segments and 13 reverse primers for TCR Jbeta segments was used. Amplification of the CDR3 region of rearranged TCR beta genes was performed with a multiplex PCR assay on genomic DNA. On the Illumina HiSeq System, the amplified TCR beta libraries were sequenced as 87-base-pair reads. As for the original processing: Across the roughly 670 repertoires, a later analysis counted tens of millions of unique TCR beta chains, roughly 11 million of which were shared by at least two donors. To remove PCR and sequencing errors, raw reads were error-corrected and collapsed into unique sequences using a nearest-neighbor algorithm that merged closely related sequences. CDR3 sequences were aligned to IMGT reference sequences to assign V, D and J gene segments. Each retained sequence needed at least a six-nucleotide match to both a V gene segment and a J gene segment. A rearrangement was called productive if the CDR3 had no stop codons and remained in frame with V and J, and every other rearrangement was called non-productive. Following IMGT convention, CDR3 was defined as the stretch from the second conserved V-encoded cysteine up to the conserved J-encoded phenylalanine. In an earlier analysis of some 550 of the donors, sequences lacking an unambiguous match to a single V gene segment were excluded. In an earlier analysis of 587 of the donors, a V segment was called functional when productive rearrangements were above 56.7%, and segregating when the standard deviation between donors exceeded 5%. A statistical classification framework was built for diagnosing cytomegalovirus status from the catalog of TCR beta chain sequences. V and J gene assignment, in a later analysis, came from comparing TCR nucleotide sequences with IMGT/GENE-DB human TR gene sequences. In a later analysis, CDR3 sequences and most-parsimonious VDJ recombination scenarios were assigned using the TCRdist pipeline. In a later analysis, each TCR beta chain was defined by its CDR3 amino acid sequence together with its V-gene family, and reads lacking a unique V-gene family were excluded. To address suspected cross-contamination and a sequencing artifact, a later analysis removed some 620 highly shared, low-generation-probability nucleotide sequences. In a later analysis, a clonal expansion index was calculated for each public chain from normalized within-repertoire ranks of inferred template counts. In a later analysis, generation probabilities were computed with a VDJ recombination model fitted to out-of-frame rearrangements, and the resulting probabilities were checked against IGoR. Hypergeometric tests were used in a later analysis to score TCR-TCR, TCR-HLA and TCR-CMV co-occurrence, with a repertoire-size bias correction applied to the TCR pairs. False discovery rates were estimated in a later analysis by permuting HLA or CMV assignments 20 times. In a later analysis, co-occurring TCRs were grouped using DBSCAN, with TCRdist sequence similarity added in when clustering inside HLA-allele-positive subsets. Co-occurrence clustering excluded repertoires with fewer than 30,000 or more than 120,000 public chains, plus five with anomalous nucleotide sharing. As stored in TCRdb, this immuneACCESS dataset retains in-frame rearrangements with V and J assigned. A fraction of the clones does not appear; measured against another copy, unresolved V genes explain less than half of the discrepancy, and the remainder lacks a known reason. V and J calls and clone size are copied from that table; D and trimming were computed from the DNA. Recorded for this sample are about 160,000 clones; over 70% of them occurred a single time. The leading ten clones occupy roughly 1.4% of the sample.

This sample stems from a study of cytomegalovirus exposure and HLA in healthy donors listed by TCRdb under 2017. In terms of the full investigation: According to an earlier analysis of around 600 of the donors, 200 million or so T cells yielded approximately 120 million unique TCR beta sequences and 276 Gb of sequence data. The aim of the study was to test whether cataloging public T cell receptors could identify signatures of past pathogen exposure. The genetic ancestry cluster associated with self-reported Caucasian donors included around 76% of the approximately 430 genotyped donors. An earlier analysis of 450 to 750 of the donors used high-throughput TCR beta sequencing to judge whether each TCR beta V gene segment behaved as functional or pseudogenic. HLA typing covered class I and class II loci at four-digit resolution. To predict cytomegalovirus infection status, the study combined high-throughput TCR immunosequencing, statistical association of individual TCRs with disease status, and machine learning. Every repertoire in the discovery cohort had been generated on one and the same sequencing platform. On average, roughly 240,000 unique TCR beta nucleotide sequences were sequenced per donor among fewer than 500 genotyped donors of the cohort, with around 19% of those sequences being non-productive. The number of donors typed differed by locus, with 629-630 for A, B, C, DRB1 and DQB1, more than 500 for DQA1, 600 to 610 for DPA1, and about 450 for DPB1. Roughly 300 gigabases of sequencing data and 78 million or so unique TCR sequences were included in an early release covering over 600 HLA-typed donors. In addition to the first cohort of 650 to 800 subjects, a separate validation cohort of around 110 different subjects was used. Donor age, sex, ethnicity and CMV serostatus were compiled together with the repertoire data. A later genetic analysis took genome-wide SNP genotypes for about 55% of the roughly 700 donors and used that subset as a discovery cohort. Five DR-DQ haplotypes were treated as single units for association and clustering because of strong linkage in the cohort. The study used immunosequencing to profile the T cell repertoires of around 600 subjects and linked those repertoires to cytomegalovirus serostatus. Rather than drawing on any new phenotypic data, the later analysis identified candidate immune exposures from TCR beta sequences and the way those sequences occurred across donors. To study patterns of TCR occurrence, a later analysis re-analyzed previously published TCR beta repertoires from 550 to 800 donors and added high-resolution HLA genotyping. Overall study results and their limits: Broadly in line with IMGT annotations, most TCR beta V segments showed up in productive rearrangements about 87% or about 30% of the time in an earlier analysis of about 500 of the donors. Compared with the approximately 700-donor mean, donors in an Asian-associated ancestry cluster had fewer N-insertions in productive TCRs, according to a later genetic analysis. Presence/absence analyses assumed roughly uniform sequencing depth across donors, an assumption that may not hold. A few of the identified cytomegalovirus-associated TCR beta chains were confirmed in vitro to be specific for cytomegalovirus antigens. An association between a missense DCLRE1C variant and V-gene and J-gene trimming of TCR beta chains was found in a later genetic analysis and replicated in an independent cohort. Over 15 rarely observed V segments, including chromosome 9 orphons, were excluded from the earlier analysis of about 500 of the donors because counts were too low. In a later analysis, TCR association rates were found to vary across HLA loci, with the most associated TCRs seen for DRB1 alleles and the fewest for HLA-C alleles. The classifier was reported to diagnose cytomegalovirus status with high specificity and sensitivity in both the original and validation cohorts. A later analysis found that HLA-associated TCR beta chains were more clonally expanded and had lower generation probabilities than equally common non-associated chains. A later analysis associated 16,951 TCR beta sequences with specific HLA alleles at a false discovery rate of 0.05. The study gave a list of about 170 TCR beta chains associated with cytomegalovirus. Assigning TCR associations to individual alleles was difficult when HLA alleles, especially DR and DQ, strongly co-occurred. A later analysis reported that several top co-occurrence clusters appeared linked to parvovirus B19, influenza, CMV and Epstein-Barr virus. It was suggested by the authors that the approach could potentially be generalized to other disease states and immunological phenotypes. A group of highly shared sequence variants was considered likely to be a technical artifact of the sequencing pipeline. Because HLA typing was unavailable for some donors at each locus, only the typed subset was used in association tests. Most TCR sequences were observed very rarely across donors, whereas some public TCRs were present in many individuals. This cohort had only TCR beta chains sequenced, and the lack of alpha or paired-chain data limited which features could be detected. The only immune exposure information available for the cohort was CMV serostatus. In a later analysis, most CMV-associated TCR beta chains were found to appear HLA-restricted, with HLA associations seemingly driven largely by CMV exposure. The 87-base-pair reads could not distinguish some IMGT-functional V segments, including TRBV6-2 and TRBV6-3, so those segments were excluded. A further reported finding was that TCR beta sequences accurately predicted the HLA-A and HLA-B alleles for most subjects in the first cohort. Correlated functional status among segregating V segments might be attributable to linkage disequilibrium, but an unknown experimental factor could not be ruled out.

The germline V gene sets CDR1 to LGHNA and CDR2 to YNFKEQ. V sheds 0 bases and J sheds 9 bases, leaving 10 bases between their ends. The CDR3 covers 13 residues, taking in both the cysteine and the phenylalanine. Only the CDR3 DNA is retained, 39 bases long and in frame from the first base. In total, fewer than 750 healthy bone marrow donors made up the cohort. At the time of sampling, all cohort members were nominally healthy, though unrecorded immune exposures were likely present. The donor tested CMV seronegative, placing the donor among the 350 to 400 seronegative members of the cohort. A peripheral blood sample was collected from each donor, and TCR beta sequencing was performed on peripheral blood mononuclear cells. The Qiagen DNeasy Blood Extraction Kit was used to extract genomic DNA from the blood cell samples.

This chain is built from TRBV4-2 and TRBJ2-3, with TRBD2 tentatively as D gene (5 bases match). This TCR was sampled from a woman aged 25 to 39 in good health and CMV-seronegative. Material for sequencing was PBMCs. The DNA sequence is TGTGCCAGCAGCCAAGAACTCGGAGGAACGCAGTATTTT. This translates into CASSQELGGTQYF.